This T cell receptor (beta chain) was obtained from a study of blood T cell repertoires in COVID-19. Study at large: Whether acute or convalescent, the COVID-19 samples came from the United States, Italy and Spain.

Original handling: Quantification of nucleated cells was approximated via reference gene primer amplification. Assay used: immunoSEQ multiplex PCR; TCRdb lists only in-frame clones, some missing. For V, J and clone size, that table is used; D and trimming come from the DNA. The repertoire holds 250,000 to 400,000 clones, with about 92% as singletons. CDR1 and CDR2 from the germline V gene are LNHNV and YYDKDF (reference sequence). Trimming took 3 bases from V and 0 from J, leaving 12 bases between them. CDR3 size: 16 residues. Participants' own reports of clinical history determined their cohort assignment.

The receptor's source is a man in his 60s who had recovered from COVID-19. Sequencing was done on a sample of PBMCs or T cells enriched from blood (not recorded which). The chain has TRBV15 and TRBJ1-5; tentatively, D is TRBD1 (6 bases). The CDR3: CATSRAGAYSNQPQHF. CDR3 DNA: TGTGCCACCAGCAGGGCAGGGGCGTATAGCAATCAGCCCCAGCATTTT.